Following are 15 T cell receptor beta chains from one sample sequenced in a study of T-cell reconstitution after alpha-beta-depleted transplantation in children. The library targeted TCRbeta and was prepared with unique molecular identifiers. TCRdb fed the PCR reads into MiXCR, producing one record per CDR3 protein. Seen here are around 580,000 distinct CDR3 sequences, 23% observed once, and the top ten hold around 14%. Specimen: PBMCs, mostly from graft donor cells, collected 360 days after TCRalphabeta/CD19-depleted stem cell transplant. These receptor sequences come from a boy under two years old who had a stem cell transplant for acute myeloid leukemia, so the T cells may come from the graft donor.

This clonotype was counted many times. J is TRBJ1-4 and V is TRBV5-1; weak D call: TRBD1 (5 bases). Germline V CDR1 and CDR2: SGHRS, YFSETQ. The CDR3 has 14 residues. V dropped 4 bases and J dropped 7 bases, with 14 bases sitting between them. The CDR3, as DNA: TGCGCCAGCAGCCTCGACAGCCACCTTGAAAAACTGTTTTTT. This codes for CASSLDSHLEKLFF.

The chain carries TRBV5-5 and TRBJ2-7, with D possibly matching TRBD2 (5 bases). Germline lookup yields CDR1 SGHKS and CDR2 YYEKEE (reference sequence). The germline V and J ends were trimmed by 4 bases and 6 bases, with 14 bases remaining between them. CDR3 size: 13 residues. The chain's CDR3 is CASSRGGRGEQYV. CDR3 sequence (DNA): TGTGCCAGCAGCCGTGGTGGTCGGGGCGAGCAGTACGTC.

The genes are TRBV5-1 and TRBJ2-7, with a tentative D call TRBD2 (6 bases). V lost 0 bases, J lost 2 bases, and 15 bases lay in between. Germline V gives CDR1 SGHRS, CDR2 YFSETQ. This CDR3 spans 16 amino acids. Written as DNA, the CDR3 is TGCGCCAGCAGCTTGGAACAGCTGGGGGGACCCTACGAGCAGTACTTC. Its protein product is CASSLEQLGGPYEQYF.

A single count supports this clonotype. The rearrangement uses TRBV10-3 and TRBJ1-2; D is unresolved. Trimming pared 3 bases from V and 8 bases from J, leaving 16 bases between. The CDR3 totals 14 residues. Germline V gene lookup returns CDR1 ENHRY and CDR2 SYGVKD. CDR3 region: CAISERQPLVGYTF. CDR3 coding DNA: TGTGCCATCAGTGAAAGGCAGCCCCTTGTGGGCTACACCTTC.

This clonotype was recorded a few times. In DNA, the CDR3 is TGTGCCAGCAGCGCCGGGGACAATGAGCAGTTCTTC. Protein sequence: CASSAGDNEQFF. The chain combines TRBV7-9 with TRBJ2-1; TRBD2 is a possible D gene (5 bases). The CDR3 totals 12 residues. Germline V gene sequence: CDR1 SEHNR, CDR2 FQNEAQ (reference sequence). Trimming pared 5 bases from V and 5 bases from J, leaving 7 bases between.

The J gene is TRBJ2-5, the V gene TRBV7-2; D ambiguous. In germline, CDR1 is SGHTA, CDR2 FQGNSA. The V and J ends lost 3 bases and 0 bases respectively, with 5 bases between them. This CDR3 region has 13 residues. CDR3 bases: TGTGCCAGCAGCTTTGCGTACCAAGAGACCCAGTACTTC. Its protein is CASSFAYQETQYF.

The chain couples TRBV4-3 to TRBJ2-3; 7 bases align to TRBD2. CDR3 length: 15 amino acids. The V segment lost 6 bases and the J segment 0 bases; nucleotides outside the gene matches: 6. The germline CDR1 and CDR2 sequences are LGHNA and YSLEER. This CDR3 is CASRVAGSSTDTQYF. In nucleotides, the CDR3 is TGCGCCAGCAGGGTAGCGGGTTCTAGCACAGATACGCAGTATTTT.

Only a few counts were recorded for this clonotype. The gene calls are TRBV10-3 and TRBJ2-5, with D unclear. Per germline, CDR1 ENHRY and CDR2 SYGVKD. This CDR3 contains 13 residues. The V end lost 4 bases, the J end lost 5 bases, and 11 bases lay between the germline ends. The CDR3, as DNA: TGTGCCATCAGTGTCGGCGAGGTGGAGACCCAGTACTTC. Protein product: CAISVGEVETQYF.

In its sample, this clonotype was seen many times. In DNA, the CDR3 is TGCAGTGCTAGTTTTCCCTACGAGCAGTACGTC. Encoded protein: CSASFPYEQYV. This chain links TRBV20-1 with TRBJ2-7; D remains ambiguous. The germline V gene has CDR1 DFQATT and CDR2 SNEGSKA (reference sequence). Trimming removed 3 bases from V and 2 bases from J, with 5 bases in between. The CDR3 runs 11 residues.

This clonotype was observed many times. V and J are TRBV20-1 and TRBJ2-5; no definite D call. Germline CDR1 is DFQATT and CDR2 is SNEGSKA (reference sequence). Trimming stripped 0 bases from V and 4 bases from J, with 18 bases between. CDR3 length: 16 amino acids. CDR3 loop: CSAREQTYLTRETQYF. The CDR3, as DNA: TGCAGTGCTAGAGAACAGACCTACCTTACTCGAGAGACCCAGTACTTC.

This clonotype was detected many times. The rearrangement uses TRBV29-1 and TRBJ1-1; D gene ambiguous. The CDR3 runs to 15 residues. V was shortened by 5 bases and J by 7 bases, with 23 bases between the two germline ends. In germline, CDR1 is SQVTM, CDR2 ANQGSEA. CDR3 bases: TGCAGCGTTTCCCTTAATCCCTACCTCTCGGGTGAAGCTTTCTTT. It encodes CSVSLNPYLSGEAFF.

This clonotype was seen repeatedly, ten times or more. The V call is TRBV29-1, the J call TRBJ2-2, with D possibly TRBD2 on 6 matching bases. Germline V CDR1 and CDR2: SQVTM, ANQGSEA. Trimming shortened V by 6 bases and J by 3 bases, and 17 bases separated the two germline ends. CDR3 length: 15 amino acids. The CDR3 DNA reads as TGCAGCGTGGAGGGTATACATCCATACACCGGGGAGCTGTTTTTT. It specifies CSVEGIHPYTGELFF.

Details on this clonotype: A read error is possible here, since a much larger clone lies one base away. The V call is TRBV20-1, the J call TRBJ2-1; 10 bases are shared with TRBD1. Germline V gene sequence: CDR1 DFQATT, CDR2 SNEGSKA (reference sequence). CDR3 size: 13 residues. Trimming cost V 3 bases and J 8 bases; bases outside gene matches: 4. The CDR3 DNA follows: TGCAGTGCTAGGGACAGGGGGAGGGATGAGCAGTTCTTC. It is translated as CSARDRGRDEQFF.

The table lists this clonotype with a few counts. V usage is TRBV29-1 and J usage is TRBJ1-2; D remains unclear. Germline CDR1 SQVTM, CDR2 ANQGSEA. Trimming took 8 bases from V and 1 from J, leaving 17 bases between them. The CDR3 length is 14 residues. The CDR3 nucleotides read TGCAGCCCAATGGGAAACAGAGTTAACTATGGCTACACCTTC. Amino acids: CSPMGNRVNYGYTF.

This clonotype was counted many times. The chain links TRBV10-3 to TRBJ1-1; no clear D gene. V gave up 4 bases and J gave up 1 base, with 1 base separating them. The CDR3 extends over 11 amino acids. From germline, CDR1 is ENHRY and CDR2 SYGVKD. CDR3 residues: CAISANTEAFF. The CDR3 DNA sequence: TGTGCCATCAGTGCGAACACTGAAGCTTTCTTT.